This TCR beta chain comes out of a study of blood T cell repertoires in COVID-19. Across the whole study: Nucleic acid was either cDNA or gDNA, and it came from T cells, B-cell-depleted T cells, or PBMCs.

The CDR3 consists of 13 residues. V was cut by 7 bases and J by 1 base, with 10 bases left in between. CDR1 is LNHDA and CDR2 is SQIVND in the germline V gene (reference sequence). Profiled with immunoSEQ multiplex PCR; TCRdb holds only in-frame clones, not every one. The table shows about 360,000 clones, with 83% occurring only once. The chain has TRBV19 and TRBJ1-1, with a weak D call TRBD1 (6 bases). Sequenced input: peripheral blood. This receptor was obtained from a man aged 25-45 years with active or convalescent COVID-19. Here the CDR3 reads CASTKQGNTEAFF. The CDR3 region has the DNA TGTGCCAGTACGAAACAGGGGAACACTGAAGCTTTCTTT.